The 27 T cell receptor beta chains listed next were all sequenced from one sample in a study of blood T cell repertoires in COVID-19 (dated by TCRdb to the early 2020s). The library came from the immunoSEQ multiplex PCR assay. TCRdb obtained this table from immuneACCESS and retained in-frame rearrangements with V and J assigned. These tables miss some clones; where compared with another copy, unresolved V genes account for less than half of the shortfall, and the remainder is unexplained. This sample comprises some 330,000 clones, over 75% of them detected only once. The top ten constitute about 4.2% of the sample. The material sequenced was PBMCs or T cells enriched from blood (not recorded which). Receptors originate from a man between 25 and 39 years old who had recovered from COVID-19.

The chain is built from TRBV3-1 (or the pseudogene TRBV3-2) and TRBJ2-5, with 15 bases matching TRBD2. From germline, CDR1 is LGHDT and CDR2 YNNKEL (reference sequence). CDR3 size: 16 residues. V was clipped by 4 bases and J by 3 bases; unmatched bases: 3. CDR3 DNA: TGTGCCAGCAGCCCGGGACTAGCGGGAGGAGAAGAGACCCAGTACTTC. As protein: CASSPGLAGGEETQYF.

The chain carries TRBV19 and TRBJ1-4; 10 bases are shared with TRBD1. Germline CDR1 reads LNHDA; CDR2 reads SQIVND (reference sequence). Trimming removed 6 bases from V and 7 bases from J; junction bases left unmatched: 8. The CDR3 is 15 amino acids. Written as DNA, the CDR3 is TGTGCCAGTAGATCGGGAGGGACAGGGGCTGAAAAACTGTTTTTT. Amino acid sequence: CASRSGGTGAEKLFF.

Only one count was recorded for this clone. J is TRBJ2-5 and V is TRBV4-1; D may be TRBD2 (6 bases). This CDR3 spans 15 amino acids. The germline gives CDR1 MGHRA, CDR2 YSYEKL. V was clipped by 3 bases and J by 5 bases, with 16 bases between them. The CDR3 region is CASSHARDSRETQYF. As DNA, the CDR3 is TGCGCCAGCAGCCATGCTCGGGACTCCCGGGAGACCCAGTACTTC.

The chain employs TRBV30 and TRBJ2-1; D gene uncertain. Germline V gene data show CDR1 as GTSNPN and CDR2 as SVGIG (reference sequence). The CDR3 has 11 residues. Trimming pared 3 bases from V and 8 bases from J, leaving 8 bases between. The chain's CDR3 is CAWRFLHEQFF. DNA of the CDR3: TGTGCCTGGAGATTCCTCCATGAGCAGTTCTTC.

The V and J genes are TRBV11-2 and TRBJ2-3; 8 bases are shared with TRBD2. CDR3 length equals 16 residues. CDR1 is SGHAT and CDR2 is FQNNGV in the germline V gene. Trimming at V came to 3 bases and at J to 2 bases, leaving 7 bases not matched to a gene. In DNA, the CDR3 is TGTGCCAGCAGCTTGAGCGGGGGCCCTATCACAGATACGCAGTATTTT. Translating gives CASSLSGGPITDTQYF.

The chain combines TRBV4-1 with TRBJ1-1, with a possible D match to TRBD1 (6 bases). The CDR3 has 14 residues. The V end lost 2 bases, the J end lost 2 bases, and 9 bases lay between the germline ends. CDR1 and CDR2 from the germline V gene are MGHRA and YSYEKL. In DNA form, the CDR3 reads TGCGCCAGCAGCCAATCGACAGGAAACACTGAAGCTTTCTTT. It is translated as CASSQSTGNTEAFF.

This clone was observed at least ten times. The chain employs TRBV6-4 and TRBJ1-2; 9 bases align to TRBD1. The CDR3 spans 16 residues. Unmatched junction bases numbered 5, after V lost 0 bases and J lost 3 bases. Per the germline V gene, CDR1 is MRHNA and CDR2 is SNTAGT. The CDR3 nucleotides are TGTGCCAGCAGTGACTCCAACAGGGGGCTTGACTATGGCTACACCTTC. This codes for CASSDSNRGLDYGYTF.

This clone showed up just once. The V and J genes are TRBV2 and TRBJ1-6; the match to TRBD1 covers 9 bases. The V gene's germline CDR1 is SNHLY and CDR2 FYNNEI. J lost 6 bases, V lost 3 bases, and 6 bases had no gene match. The CDR3 is 16 amino acids. CDR3 nucleotide sequence: TGTGCCAGCAGTGAGGAGGGACAGGGTCGTAATTCACCCCTCCACTTT. The encoded protein is CASSEEGQGRNSPLHF.

DNA of the CDR3: TGCAGCGTCCACACCTACAGGGGACAGTATGGCTACACCTTC. It yields the protein CSVHTYRGQYGYTF. This rearrangement joins TRBV29-1 to TRBJ1-2; the match to TRBD1 covers 7 bases. J was trimmed by 5 bases and V by 6 bases; bases with no gene match: 12. The CDR3 runs 14 residues. Germline-derived CDR1 and CDR2 are SQVTM and ANQGSEA.

Here the CDR3 DNA reads TGCGCCAGCAGTGACAGCTCCTATAATTCACCCCTCCACTTT. This encodes CASSDSSYNSPLHF. The V and J genes are TRBV10-2 and TRBJ1-6; D is unresolved. Germline assignment: CDR1 WSHSY and CDR2 SAAADI. This CDR3 region has 14 residues. V gave up 3 bases and J gave up 0 bases, with 3 bases separating them.

The chain combines TRBV28 with TRBJ1-5; TRBD1 might be the D (6 bases). Germline CDR1 MDHEN, CDR2 SYDVKM. The V end was cut by 2 bases, the J end by 3 bases, with 11 bases between. This CDR3 comprises 15 residues. CDR3 region: CASSLRGAYNQPQHF. The CDR3 coding sequence is TGTGCCAGCAGTTTACGGGGGGCCTACAATCAGCCCCAGCATTTT.

This clone was seen more than once but under ten times. This CDR3 is CSASRGSETWGYTF. In DNA form, the CDR3 reads TGCAGTGCTAGTCGGGGGAGCGAGACCTGGGGCTACACCTTC. This chain links TRBV20-1 with TRBJ1-2; D might be TRBD1 (5 bases). The V end lost 3 bases, the J end lost 8 bases, and 19 bases lay between the germline ends. Per the germline V gene, CDR1 is DFQATT and CDR2 is SNEGSKA (reference sequence). CDR3 length equals 14 residues.

The rearrangement joins TRBV7-9 to TRBJ2-3, with 12 bases identical to TRBD2. Germline CDR1 and CDR2: SEHNR and FQNEAQ (reference sequence). The CDR3 has 15 amino acids. After removal of 5 bases from V and 4 bases from J, the junction contained 4 bases not matched to a gene. The CDR3 spells CASSLTSGRPDTQYF. The DNA of the CDR3 is TGTGCCAGCAGCCTGACTAGCGGGAGACCAGATACGCAGTATTTT. The whole variable domain, filled in from reference TRBV7-9 and TRBJ2-3, reads DTGVSQNPRHKITKRGQNVTFRCDPISEHNRLYWYRQTLGQGPEFLTYFQNEAQLEKSRLLSDRFSAERPKGSFSTLEIQRTEQGDSAMYLCASSLTSGRPDTQYFGPGTRLTVL.

The CDR3 DNA reads as TGTGCCAGCAGTGAAGTATGGGCTAGCGGAGGCTACGAGCAGTACTTC. Translating it yields CASSEVWASGGYEQYF. The chain couples TRBV6-1 to TRBJ2-7; 7 bases align to TRBD2. The CDR3 is 16 amino acids. Germline CDR1 and CDR2: MNHNS and SASEGT. J was trimmed by 3 bases and V by 1 base; bases with no gene match: 9.

This chain uses TRBV7-2 with TRBJ1-5; 7 bases are a match to TRBD1. V dropped 8 bases and J dropped 0; count of bases not matched to a gene: 4. Germline values: CDR1 SGHTA, CDR2 FQGNSA. The CDR3 sequence is 14 residues long. This CDR3 reads CASGRGDSNQPQHF. In DNA form, the CDR3 reads TGTGCCAGCGGCAGGGGGGATAGCAATCAGCCCCAGCATTTT.

The chain uses TRBV4-1 and TRBJ2-2; 9 bases align to TRBD1. Losses at the gene ends were 4 bases for V and 3 bases for J; bases not matched to a gene: 6. Germline values: CDR1 MGHRA, CDR2 YSYEKL. The CDR3 covers 16 residues. This CDR3 reads CASSPRDRAYTGELFF. CDR3 DNA sequence: TGCGCCAGCAGCCCGCGGGACAGGGCGTACACCGGGGAGCTGTTTTTT.

The rearrangement links TRBV14 to TRBJ2-1; D is ambiguous. Germline assignment: CDR1 SGHDN and CDR2 FVKESK. This CDR3 spans 12 amino acids. With 1 base removed from V and 11 bases from J, the gap between germline ends came to 9 bases. The CDR3 DNA is TGTGCCAGCAGCCAAGCCGGGTTTAAGCAGTTCTTC. This codes for CASSQAGFKQFF. The whole variable domain, filled in from reference TRBV14 and TRBJ2-1, reads EAGVTQFPSHSVIEKGQTVTLRCDPISGHDNLYWYRRVMGKEIKFLLHFVKESKQDESGMPNNRFLAERTGGTYSTLKVQPAELEDSGVYFCASSQAGFKQFFGPGTRLTVL.

This chain connects TRBV21-1 to TRBJ1-2; the table names TRBD1, a call not compared with the DNA. TRBV21-1 is reported as a pseudogene. CDR3 size: 15 residues. The CDR3 DNA is TGTGCCAGCAGCAAAGCGCTCCGCAGTAACTATGGCTACACCTTC. It yields the protein CASSKALRSNYGYTF.

This clone appeared a single time. The chain has TRBV24-1 and TRBJ2-7; D perhaps matches TRBD1 (6 bases). V was trimmed by 9 bases and J by 5 bases, leaving 10 bases between them. This CDR3 is built from 11 residues. The germline CDR1 and CDR2 sequences are KGHDR and SFDVKD. The CDR3 reads CATSQGNEQYF. DNA of the CDR3: TGTGCCACCTCACAGGGAAACGAGCAGTACTTC.

The chain recombines TRBV5-1 with TRBJ2-5; TRBD2 aligns across 10 bases. Trimming took 0 bases from V and 5 from J; bases not matched to a gene: 7. The CDR3 runs to 16 residues. Germline V lookup: CDR1 SGHRS, CDR2 YFSETQ. The CDR3 coding sequence is TGCGCCAGCAGCTTGGAGGCTAGCGGGGGTATGGAGACCCAGTACTTC. Its translation is CASSLEASGGMETQYF.

This clone has just one count. V gene TRBV4-1 combines with J gene TRBJ1-4, with 7 bases matching TRBD1. Trimming removed 3 bases from V and 6 bases from J; junction bases left unmatched: 7. CDR1 MGHRA and CDR2 YSYEKL come from the germline V gene. CDR3 length: 15 residues. The CDR3 DNA reads TGCGCCAGCAGCCACGCAGGGGGAATTGATGAAAAACTGTTTTTT. Amino acid sequence: CASSHAGGIDEKLFF.

V and J are TRBV3-1 (or the pseudogene TRBV3-2) and TRBJ1-3; weak D call: TRBD1 (6 bases). Trimming removed 4 bases from V and 0 bases from J, with 13 bases in between. This CDR3 comprises 16 residues. CDR1 is LGHDT and CDR2 is YNNKEL in the germline V gene (reference sequence). The CDR3 DNA reads TGTGCCAGCAGCCCATACAGGGAGATCTCTGGAAACACCATATATTTT. It encodes CASSPYREISGNTIYF.

The J gene is TRBJ2-5, the V gene TRBV11-2; D unresolved. The CDR3 loop spans 15 amino acids. Germline lookup yields CDR1 SGHAT and CDR2 FQNNGV. V was shortened by 3 bases and J by 2 bases, with 13 bases between the two germline ends. CDR3 amino acids: CASSLYQAGQETQYF. As DNA, the CDR3 is TGTGCCAGCAGCTTGTATCAGGCTGGACAAGAGACCCAGTACTTC.

V and J are TRBV24-1 and TRBJ2-7; a weak D match, TRBD1 (5 bases). Trimming removed 7 bases from V and 2 bases from J, with 17 bases in between. The CDR3 has 15 residues. CDR1 is KGHDR and CDR2 is SFDVKD in the germline V gene. CDR3 nucleotide sequence: TGTGCCACCAGCGCGACAGAAGGAAGCCCCTACGAGCAGTACTTC. This translates into CATSATEGSPYEQYF.

The chain couples TRBV29-1 to TRBJ2-1; D not resolved. This CDR3 region has 14 residues. The germline V gene encodes CDR1 SQVTM and CDR2 ANQGSEA. With 0 bases removed from V and 2 bases from J, the gap between germline ends came to 8 bases. The CDR3 region is CSVEDPETYNEQFF. The CDR3 nucleotides are TGCAGCGTTGAAGATCCGGAGACCTACAATGAGCAGTTCTTC.

In this sample, this clone turned up a few times. The V call is TRBV10-3, the J call TRBJ2-7, with D maybe TRBD1 (6 bases). Trimming pared 0 bases from V and 2 bases from J, leaving 8 bases between. The CDR3 is 14 residues long. Germline CDR1 ENHRY, CDR2 SYGVKD. This chain's CDR3 is CAISESGTPYEQYF. Here the CDR3 DNA reads TGTGCCATCAGTGAGTCAGGGACACCCTACGAGCAGTACTTC.

The V gene is TRBV10-3, the J gene TRBJ1-1, with 7 bases aligning to TRBD1. CDR3 length equals 14 residues. Germline loops: CDR1 ENHRY, CDR2 SYGVKD. The ends lost 4 bases at V and 3 bases at J; junction bases unmatched: 5. The CDR3 sequence: CAISGRQGDTEAFF. CDR3 bases: TGTGCCATCAGTGGTAGGCAGGGGGACACTGAAGCTTTCTTT.